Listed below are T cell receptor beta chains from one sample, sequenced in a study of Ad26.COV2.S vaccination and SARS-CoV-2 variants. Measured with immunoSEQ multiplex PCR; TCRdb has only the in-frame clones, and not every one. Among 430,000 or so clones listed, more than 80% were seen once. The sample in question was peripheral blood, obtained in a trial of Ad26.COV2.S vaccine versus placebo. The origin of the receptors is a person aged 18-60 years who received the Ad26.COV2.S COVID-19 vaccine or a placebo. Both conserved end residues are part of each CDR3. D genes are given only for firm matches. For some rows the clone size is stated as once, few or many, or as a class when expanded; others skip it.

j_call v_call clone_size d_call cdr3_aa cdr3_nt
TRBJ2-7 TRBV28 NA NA CASSLSGYEQYF TGTGCCAGCAGTTTAAGTGGCTACGAGCAGTACTTC
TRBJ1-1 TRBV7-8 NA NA CASSLAGTIYTEAFF TGTGCCAGCAGCTTAGCAGGGACGATTTACACTGAAGCTTTCTTT
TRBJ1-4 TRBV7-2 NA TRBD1 CASSARQGGANEKLFF TGTGCCAGCAGCGCCCGACAGGGGGGAGCTAATGAAAAACTGTTTTTT
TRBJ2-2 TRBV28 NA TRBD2 CASSSLAGNFRTANTGELFF TGTGCCAGCAGTTCCCTAGCGGGAAACTTTCGAACTGCGAACACCGGGGAGCTGTTTTTT
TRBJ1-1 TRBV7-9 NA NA CASSLRGRVPDTEAFF TGTGCCAGCAGCTTAAGAGGGAGGGTTCCGGACACTGAAGCTTTCTTT
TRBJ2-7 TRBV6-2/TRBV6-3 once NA CASSYNRWYSYEQYF TGTGCCAGCAGTTATAACAGGTGGTACTCCTACGAGCAGTACTTC
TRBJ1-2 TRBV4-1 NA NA CASSQDFNGYTF TGCGCCAGCAGCCAAGATTTTAATGGCTACACCTTC
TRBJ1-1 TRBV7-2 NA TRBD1 CASSPRTGVRGTEAFF TGTGCCAGCAGCCCACGGACAGGGGTTAGAGGAACTGAAGCTTTCTTT
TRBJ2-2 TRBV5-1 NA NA CASSLGGATGELFF TGCGCCAGCAGCTTGGGAGGCGCCACCGGGGAGCTGTTTTTT
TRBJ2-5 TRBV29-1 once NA CSVENDFGGETQYF TGCAGCGTTGAAAATGATTTTGGAGGGGAGACCCAGTACTTC
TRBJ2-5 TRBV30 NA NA CAWSPDGETQYF TGTGCCTGGAGTCCGGACGGAGAGACCCAGTACTTC
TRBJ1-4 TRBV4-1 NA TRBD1 CASSHLDRDEKLFF TGCGCCAGCAGCCATTTAGACAGGGATGAAAAACTGTTTTTT